This T cell receptor beta chain was captured by sequencing in a study of blood T cell repertoires in COVID-19. Across the whole study: The United States, Italy and Spain supplied acute and convalescent COVID-19 samples. T cells, B-cell-depleted T cells, or PBMCs supplied cDNA or gDNA.

As handled by the study authors: Reference gene primer amplification gave nucleated cell count estimates. Assay: immunoSEQ multiplex PCR; the TCRdb copy retains only in-frame clones and omits some. V, J and clone size are taken as reported in that table, and D and trimming were inferred from the DNA itself. The table records more than 70,000 clones, roughly 90% of them present only once. The CDR3 covers 14 residues. Per the germline V gene, CDR1 is SQVTM and CDR2 is ANQGSEA. Trimming removed 4 bases at V and 2 bases at J, with 12 bases between. V gene TRBV29-1 combines with J gene TRBJ2-1; no clear D. The sequenced material came from peripheral blood. This sequence originates from a man aged 80 or over with active or convalescent COVID-19. The CDR3: CSVGLEATYNEQFF. The CDR3 bases are TGCAGCGTTGGGCTAGAAGCTACCTACAATGAGCAGTTCTTC.